This entry describes one TCR beta chain. What it binds is unknown. Assay: immunoSEQ multiplex PCR; the TCRdb copy retains only in-frame clones and omits some. The profile shows 80,000 or so clones, around nine tenths of them singletons. This entry comes from a study of OX40 agonist ivuxolimab in advanced cancers. About the research overall: Aged 23 to 79 with a mean of around 60 years, they were 82.7% male. Checkpoint inhibitors had been given previously to approximately 40% of patients. Study-level points and caveats: The antigens recognized by the expanded peripheral T cells, that is their antigen specificity, were not determined. The CD4+ and CD8+ T cells in the blood had expanded clonally by week 6 at 0.1 to 3.0 mg/kg.

Sequenced material: CD4+ or CD8+ T cells sorted from blood, taken in a trial of the OX40 agonist ivuxolimab. This TCR was recovered from an adult with an advanced solid tumor such as melanoma, head and neck, liver or kidney cancer.

The CDR3 DNA is TGTGCCAGCAGTGAAGGGGTTAAAGACCTACAAGAGACCCAGTACTTC. It yields the protein CASSEGVKDLQETQYF. This chain joins TRBV25-1 and TRBJ2-5; D ambiguous. This CDR3 spans 16 amino acids. V lost 2 bases and J 2 bases, leaving 15 bases between the germline ends. Germline CDR1 MGHDK, CDR2 SYGVNS.